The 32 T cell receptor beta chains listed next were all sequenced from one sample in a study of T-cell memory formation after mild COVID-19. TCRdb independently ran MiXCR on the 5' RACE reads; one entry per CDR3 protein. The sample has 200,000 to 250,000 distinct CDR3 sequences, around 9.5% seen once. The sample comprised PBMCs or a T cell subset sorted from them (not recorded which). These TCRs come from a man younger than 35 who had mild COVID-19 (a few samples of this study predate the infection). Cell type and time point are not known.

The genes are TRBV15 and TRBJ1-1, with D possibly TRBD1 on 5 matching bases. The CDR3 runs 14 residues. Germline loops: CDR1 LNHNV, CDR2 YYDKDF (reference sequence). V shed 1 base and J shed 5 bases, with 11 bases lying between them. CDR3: CATSRVEGWTEAFF. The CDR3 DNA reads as TGTGCCACCAGCAGAGTTGAGGGGTGGACTGAAGCTTTCTTT.

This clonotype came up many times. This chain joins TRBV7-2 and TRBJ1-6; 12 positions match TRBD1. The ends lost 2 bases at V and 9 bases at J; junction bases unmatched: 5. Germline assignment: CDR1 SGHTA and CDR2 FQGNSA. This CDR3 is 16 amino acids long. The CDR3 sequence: CASSLMGQGAISPLHF. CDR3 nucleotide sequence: TGTGCCAGCAGCTTAATGGGACAGGGGGCAATTTCACCCCTCCACTTT.

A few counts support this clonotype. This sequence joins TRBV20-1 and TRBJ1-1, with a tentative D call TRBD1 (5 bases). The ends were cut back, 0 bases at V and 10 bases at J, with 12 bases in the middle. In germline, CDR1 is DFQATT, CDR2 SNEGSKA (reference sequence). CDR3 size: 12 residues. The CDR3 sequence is CSARERGEGAFF. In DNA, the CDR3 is TGCAGTGCTAGAGAAAGGGGAGAGGGAGCTTTCTTT.

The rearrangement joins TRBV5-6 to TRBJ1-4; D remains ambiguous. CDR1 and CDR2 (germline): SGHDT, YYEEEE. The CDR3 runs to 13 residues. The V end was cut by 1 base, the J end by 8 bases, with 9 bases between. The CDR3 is CASSLRGREKLFF. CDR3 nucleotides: TGTGCCAGCAGCTTGAGAGGGAGGGAAAAACTGTTTTTT. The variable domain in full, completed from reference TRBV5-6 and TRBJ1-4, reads DAGVTQSPTHLIKTRGQQVTLRCSPKSGHDTVSWYQQALGQGPQFIFQYYEEEERQRGNFPDRFSGHQFPNYSSELNVNALLLGDSALYLCASSLRGREKLFFGSGTQLSVL.

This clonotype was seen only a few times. The CDR3 nucleotides read TGTGCCAGCAGTGATGGACGGTCGAGGGGGGCCAACGTCCTGACTTTC. This encodes CASSDGRSRGANVLTF. This chain connects TRBV12-3 or TRBV12-4 to TRBJ2-6; D is unresolved. The CDR3 length is 16 residues. V dropped 5 bases and J dropped 4 bases, with 15 bases sitting between them.

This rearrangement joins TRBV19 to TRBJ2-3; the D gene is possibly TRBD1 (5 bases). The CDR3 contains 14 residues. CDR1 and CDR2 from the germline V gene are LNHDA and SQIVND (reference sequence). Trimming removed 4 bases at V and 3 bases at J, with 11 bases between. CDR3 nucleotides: TGTGCCAGTAGTAAGGGGTACGGAACAGATACGCAGTATTTT. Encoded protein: CASSKGYGTDTQYF.

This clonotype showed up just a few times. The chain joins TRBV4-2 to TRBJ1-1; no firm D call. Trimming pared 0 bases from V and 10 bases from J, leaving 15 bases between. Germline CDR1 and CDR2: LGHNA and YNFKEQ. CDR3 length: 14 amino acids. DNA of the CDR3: TGTGCCAGCAGCCAAGAATCGGGCAGGATAAGAGCTTTCTTT. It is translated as CASSQESGRIRAFF.

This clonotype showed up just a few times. This CDR3 reads CASSPGLAGRGYEQYF. In nucleotides, the CDR3 is TGTGCCAGCTCCCCGGGACTAGCGGGCCGAGGCTACGAGCAGTACTTC. The rearrangement links TRBV18 to TRBJ2-7, with 12 bases matching TRBD2. V lost 6 bases, J lost 3 bases, and 9 bases stayed unmatched. CDR3 length: 16 residues. Germline V gene data show CDR1 as KGHSH and CDR2 as LQKENI.

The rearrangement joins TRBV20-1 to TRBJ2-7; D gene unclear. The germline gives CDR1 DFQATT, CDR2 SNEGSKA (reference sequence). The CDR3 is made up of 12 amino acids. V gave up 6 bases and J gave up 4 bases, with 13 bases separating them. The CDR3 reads CSAPTGRYEQYF. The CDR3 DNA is TGCAGTGCCCCGACCGGAAGGTACGAGCAGTACTTC.

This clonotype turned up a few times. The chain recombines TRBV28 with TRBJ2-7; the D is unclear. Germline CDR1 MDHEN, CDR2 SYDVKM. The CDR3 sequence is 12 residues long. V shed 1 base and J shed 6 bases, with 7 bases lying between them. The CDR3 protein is CASSLSGFEQYV. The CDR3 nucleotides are TGTGCCAGCAGTTTATCTGGGTTCGAGCAGTACGTC.

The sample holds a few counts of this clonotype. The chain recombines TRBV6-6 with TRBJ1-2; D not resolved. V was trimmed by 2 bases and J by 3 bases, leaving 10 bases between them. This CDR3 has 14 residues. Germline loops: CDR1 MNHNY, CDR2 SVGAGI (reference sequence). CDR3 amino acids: CASSYAPRYYGYTF. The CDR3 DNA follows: TGTGCCAGCAGTTACGCCCCGCGGTACTATGGCTACACCTTC.

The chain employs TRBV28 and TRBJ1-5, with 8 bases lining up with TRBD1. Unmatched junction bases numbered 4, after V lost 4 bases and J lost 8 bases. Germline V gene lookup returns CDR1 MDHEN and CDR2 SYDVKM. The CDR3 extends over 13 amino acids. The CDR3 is CASSSGGKKPQHF. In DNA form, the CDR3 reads TGTGCCAGCAGTTCAGGGGGCAAGAAGCCCCAGCATTTT.

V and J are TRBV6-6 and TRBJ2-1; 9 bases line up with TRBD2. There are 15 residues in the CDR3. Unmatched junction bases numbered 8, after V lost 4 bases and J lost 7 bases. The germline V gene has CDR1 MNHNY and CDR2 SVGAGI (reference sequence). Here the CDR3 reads CASSSTGTSRNEQFF. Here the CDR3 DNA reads TGTGCCAGCAGTTCCACCGGGACTAGCAGGAATGAGCAGTTCTTC.

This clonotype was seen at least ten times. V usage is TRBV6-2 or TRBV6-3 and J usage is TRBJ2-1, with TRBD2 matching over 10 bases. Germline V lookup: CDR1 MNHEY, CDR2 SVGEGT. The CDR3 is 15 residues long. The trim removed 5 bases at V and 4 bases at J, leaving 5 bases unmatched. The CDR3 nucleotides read TGTGCCAGCAGTCACACAGCGGGGGGGTACAATGAGCAGTTCTTC. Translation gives CASSHTAGGYNEQFF.

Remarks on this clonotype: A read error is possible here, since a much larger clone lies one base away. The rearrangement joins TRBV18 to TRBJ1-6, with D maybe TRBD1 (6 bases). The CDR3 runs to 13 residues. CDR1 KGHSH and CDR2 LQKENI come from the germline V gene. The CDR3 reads CASQDRDNSPPHF. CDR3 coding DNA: TGTGCCAGCCAGGACAGAGATAATTCACCCCCCCACTTT.

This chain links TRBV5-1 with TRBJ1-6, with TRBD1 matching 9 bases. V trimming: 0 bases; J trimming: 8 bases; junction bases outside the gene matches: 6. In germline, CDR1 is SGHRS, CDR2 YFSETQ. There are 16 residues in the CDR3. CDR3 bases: TGCGCCAGCAGCTTGGAGCGTGGGACAGGGCATTCACCCCTCCACTTT. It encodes CASSLERGTGHSPLHF.

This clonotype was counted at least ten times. The CDR3 DNA reads TGTGCCAGCAGCAGTCCCGGGACGGAGTATTTT. It codes for CASSSPGTEYF. The chain combines TRBV5-5 with TRBJ2-3, with D perhaps matching TRBD1 or TRBD2 (5 bases each). This CDR3 contains 11 residues. The ends were cut back, 4 bases at V and 13 bases at J, with 13 bases in the middle. Per the germline V gene, CDR1 is SGHKS and CDR2 is YYEKEE (reference sequence).

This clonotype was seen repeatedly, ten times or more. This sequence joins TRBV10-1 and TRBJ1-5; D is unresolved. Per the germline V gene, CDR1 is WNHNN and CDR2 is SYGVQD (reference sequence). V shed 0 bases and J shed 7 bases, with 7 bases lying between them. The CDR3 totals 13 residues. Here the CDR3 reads CASSESTYQPQHF. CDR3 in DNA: TGCGCCAGCAGTGAGTCGACTTACCAGCCCCAGCATTTT.

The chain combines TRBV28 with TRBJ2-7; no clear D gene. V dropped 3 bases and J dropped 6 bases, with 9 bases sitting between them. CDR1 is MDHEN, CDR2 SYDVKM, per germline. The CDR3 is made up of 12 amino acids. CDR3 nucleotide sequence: TGTGCCAGCAGTTTTGCCGCCGGCGAGCAGTACGTC. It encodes CASSFAAGEQYV.

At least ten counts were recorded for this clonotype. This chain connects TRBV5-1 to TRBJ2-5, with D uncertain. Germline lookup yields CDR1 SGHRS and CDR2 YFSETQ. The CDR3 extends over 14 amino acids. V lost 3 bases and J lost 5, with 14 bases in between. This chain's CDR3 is CASSSRTLGETQYF. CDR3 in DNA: TGCGCCAGCAGCTCGAGGACCCTAGGGGAGACCCAGTACTTC.

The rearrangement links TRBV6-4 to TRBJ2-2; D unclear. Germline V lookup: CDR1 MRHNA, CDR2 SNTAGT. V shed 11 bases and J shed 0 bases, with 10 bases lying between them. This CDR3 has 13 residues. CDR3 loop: CASQGPNTGELFF. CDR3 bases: TGTGCCTCACAAGGACCGAACACCGGGGAGCTGTTTTTT.

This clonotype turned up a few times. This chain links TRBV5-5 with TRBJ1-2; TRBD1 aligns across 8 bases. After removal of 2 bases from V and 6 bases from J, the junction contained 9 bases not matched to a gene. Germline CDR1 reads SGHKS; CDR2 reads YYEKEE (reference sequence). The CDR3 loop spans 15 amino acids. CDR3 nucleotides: TGTGCCAGCAGCTTCTTTGGACAGGGAAGGAATGGCTACACCTTC. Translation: CASSFFGQGRNGYTF.

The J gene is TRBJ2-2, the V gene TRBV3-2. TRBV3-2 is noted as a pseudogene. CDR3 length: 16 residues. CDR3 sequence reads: CASSQQGVENTGELFF. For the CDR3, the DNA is TGTGCCAGCAGCCAACAGGGTGTCGAAAACACCGGGGAGCTGTTTTTT.

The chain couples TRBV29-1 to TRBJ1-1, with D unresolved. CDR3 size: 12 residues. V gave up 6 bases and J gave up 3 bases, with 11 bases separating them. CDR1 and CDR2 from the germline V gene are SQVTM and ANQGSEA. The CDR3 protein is CSVGALYTEAFF. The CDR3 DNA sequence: TGCAGCGTGGGAGCTTTATACACTGAAGCTTTCTTT.

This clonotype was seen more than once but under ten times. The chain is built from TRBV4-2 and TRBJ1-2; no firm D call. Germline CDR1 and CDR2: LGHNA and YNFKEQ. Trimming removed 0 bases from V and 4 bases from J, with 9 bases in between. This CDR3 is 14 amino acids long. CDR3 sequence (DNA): TGTGCCAGCAGCCAAGATGAGTATTCCTATGGCTACACCTTC. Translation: CASSQDEYSYGYTF.

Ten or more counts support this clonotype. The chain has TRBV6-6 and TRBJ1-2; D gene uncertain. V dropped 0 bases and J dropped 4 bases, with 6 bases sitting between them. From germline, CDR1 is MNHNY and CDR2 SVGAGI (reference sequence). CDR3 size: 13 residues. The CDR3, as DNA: TGTGCCAGCAGTTACTCCGGCCCCTATGGCTACACCTTC. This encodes CASSYSGPYGYTF.

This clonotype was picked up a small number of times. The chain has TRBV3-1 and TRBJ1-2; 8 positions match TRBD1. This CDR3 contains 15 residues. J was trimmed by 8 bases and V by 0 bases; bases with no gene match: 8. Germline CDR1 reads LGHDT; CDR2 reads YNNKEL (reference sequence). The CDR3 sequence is CASSQDGQGAAGYTF. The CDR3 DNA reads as TGTGCCAGCAGCCAAGATGGACAGGGCGCGGCAGGCTACACCTTC.

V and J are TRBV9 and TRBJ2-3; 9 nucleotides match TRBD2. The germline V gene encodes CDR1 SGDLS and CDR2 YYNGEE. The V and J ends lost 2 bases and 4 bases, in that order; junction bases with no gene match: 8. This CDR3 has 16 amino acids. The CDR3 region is CASSVRLAGSSDTQYF. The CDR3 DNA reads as TGTGCCAGCAGCGTGCGTCTAGCGGGGTCCTCAGATACGCAGTATTTT.

The CDR3 region is CATSEGWGYNEQFF. The CDR3 region has the DNA TGTGCCACCAGTGAGGGATGGGGCTACAATGAGCAGTTCTTC. The gene calls are TRBV24-1 and TRBJ2-1; no definite D call. From germline, CDR1 is KGHDR and CDR2 SFDVKD. The V gene lost 4 bases and the J gene lost 3 bases, with 9 bases spanning the gap. This CDR3 has 14 residues.

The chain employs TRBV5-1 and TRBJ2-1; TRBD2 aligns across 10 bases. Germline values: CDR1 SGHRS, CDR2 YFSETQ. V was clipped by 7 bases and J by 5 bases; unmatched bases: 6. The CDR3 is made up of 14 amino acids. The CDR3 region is CASRWTSGNNEQFF. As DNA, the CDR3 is TGCGCCAGCCGGTGGACTAGCGGCAACAATGAGCAGTTCTTC.

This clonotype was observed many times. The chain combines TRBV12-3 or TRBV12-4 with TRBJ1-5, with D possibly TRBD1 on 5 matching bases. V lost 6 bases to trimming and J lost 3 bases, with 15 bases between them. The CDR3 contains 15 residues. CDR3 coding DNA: TGTGCCAGCAGCACGGGAGGGGTCGTCAATCAGCCCCAGCATTTT. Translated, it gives CASSTGGVVNQPQHF.

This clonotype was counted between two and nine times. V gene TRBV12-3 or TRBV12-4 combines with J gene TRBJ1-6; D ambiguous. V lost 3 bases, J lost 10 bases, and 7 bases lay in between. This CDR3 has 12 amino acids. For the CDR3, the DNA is TGTGCCAGCAGTTTGAGATACTCACCCCTCCACTTT. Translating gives CASSLRYSPLHF.